Listed here are 3 T cell receptor beta chains from one sample, sequenced in a study of T cells after yellow fever vaccination. Via MiXCR, TCRdb re-called the 5' RACE reads, giving one row per CDR3 protein. The table records 500,000 to 650,000 distinct CDR3 sequences, roughly a sixth of them present only once. The material sequenced was PBMCs, taken about 5 days after the first yellow fever vaccination. The receptors originated from a man younger than 30 who received the YFV17D yellow fever vaccine.

This clonotype was counted a few times. The V call is TRBV5-1, the J call TRBJ1-4, with TRBD1 matching over 7 bases. The CDR3 length is 15 residues. V gave up 0 bases and J gave up 6 bases; unmatched junction bases: 5. The germline gives CDR1 SGHRS, CDR2 YFSETQ. CDR3 residues: CASSLETGTDEKLFF. Written as DNA, the CDR3 is TGCGCCAGCAGCTTGGAGACAGGGACGGATGAAAAACTGTTTTTT.

In its sample, this clonotype was seen a few times. CDR3 sequence: CASSSGGGGHQPQHF. The CDR3 DNA reads as TGTGCCAGCAGCTCCGGAGGGGGTGGACATCAGCCCCAGCATTTT. The chain joins TRBV12-3 or TRBV12-4 to TRBJ1-5; D may be TRBD1 (6 bases). The CDR3 has 15 amino acids. V dropped 6 bases and J dropped 5 bases, with 17 bases sitting between them.

This chain links TRBV19 with TRBJ2-7; tentatively, D is TRBD1 (5 bases). The CDR3 is 16 amino acids. Germline V gene sequence: CDR1 LNHDA, CDR2 SQIVND (reference sequence). Trimming shortened V by 5 bases and J by 3 bases, and 20 bases separated the two germline ends. The CDR3 reads CASSPTPPAGNYEQYV. The CDR3 DNA sequence: TGTGCCAGTAGTCCAACGCCCCCGGCAGGGAACTACGAGCAGTACGTC.